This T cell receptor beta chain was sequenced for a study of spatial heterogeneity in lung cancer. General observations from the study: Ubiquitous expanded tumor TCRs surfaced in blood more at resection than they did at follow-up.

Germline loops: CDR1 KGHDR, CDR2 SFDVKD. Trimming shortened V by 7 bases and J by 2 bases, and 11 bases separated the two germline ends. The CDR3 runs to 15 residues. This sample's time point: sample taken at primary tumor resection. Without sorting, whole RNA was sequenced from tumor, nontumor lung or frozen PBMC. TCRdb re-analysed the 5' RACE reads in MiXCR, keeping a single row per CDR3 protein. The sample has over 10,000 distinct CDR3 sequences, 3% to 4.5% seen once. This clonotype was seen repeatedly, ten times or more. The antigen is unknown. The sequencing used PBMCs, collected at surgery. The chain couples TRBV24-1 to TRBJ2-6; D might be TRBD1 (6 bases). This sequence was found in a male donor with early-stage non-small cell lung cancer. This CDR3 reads CATSQGIAGANVLTF. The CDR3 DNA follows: TGTGCCACCAGCCAGGGGATCGCTGGGGCCAACGTCCTGACTTTC.